Listed below are T cell receptor beta chains from one sample, sequenced in a study of brain T cells in children with intractable seizures. Profiled with immunoSEQ multiplex PCR; TCRdb holds only in-frame clones, not every one. This sample has 300,000 to 400,000 clones, with roughly 93% found just once. This specimen consisted of peripheral blood, obtained roughly 5 months after surgery. Source of these receptors: a boy under two years old with tuberous sclerosis and intractable seizures. CDR3s leave out the opening cysteine and the closing phenylalanine or tryptophan.

TRBV20-1	TRBJ1-2	SAGRGT
TRBV18	TRBJ1-1	ASSLHHRGGGEAF
TRBV3-1/TRBV3-2	TRBJ2-1	ASSQNLAFEQF
TRBV7-8	TRBJ2-1	ASSSRLAPLYNEQF
TRBV6-5	TRBJ2-4	ASSRPTKNIQY
TRBV6-6	TRBJ1-2	ASSFPVGGAQGYT
TRBV27	TRBJ2-7	ASSSYPPGQGAYEQY
TRBV6-1	TRBJ2-7	ASSEAIAYEQY
TRBV5-4	TRBJ2-1	ASSDAYNEQF
TRBV9	TRBJ2-2	ASSPQGSGVTGELF